This T cell receptor (beta chain) emerged from a study of PD-L1 blockade in urothelial cancer. Note on this clone: Its antigen remains unidentified.

Findings and caveats of the study: Those with durable benefit had larger increases in tumor-associated blood clones at 3 weeks.

Sequencing was performed with immunoSEQ multiplex PCR; in TCRdb, only in-frame clones are kept and a portion is missing. There are more than 30,000 clones in the sample; about 89% occur only once, and 3.7% lies in the top ten. The CDR3 covers 15 residues. Germline values: CDR1 MGHRA, CDR2 YSYEKL. V lost 3 bases to trimming and J lost 2 bases; unmatched junction nucleotides: 1. The clonotype originates from a man aged 50 to 60 with urothelial cancer. Source: PBMCs, taken around atezolizumab (anti-PD-L1) treatment. The J gene is TRBJ1-5, the V gene TRBV4-1, with 10 bases lining up with TRBD1. CDR3 bases: TGCGCCAGCAGCCACGGGACAGGGGGCAATCAGCCCCAGCATTTT. It codes for CASSHGTGGNQPQHF.